Sequencing of this TCR beta chain was carried out in a study of cytomegalovirus exposure and HLA in healthy donors. Comments on this clone: Its target is not known.

Study-wide findings and caveats: The classifier was said to identify cytomegalovirus status with high specificity and sensitivity.

TCRdb's copy holds only in-frame clones and misses some; the assay was immunoSEQ multiplex PCR. The sample records 140,000 or so clones, roughly 90% being singletons. The clonotype comes from a man between 18 and 29 years old in good health and CMV-seropositive. The sequencing input was PBMCs.

The DNA for the CDR3 is TGTGCCAGCAAACCGGGATCTAACTATTCACCCCTCCACTTT. Its protein product is CASKPGSNYSPLHF. The V gene is TRBV6-5, the J gene TRBJ1-6, with D uncertain. Germline V gene lookup returns CDR1 MNHEY and CDR2 SVGAGI. This CDR3 is built from 14 residues. Trimming shortened V by 7 bases and J by 8 bases, and 15 bases separated the two germline ends.